The 21 T cell receptor beta chains reported below all come from one sample, sequenced in a study of metastatic and nonmetastatic thyroid tumors (dated by TCRdb to the early 2020s). Receptor amplification or capture employed PCR. The sequencing machine was an Illumina HiSeq 4000. The public reads were quality trimmed at Q25 with fastp and then assembled into clones with MiXCR by TCRdb, keeping productive beta chains. The sample records roughly 7,000 clones, 25% to 30% of which are singletons. Under 25% of the sample lies in the top ten. Before undergoing thyroid surgery, none of the patients had been given any kind of treatment. The sample taken for sequencing was tumor tissue. These receptor sequences come from a female donor with papillary thyroid cancer or a benign thyroid nodule (not recorded which). Some clones in this sample may be carry-over from other donors' samples.

The gene calls are TRBV20-1 and TRBJ1-4, with D perhaps TRBD1 (6 bases). Germline CDR1 and CDR2: DFQATT and SNEGSKA (reference sequence). Trimming took 0 bases from V and 8 from J, leaving 13 bases between them. CDR3 length equals 14 residues. The CDR3 loop is CSARDRRGVEKLFF. Written as DNA, the CDR3 is TGCAGTGCTAGAGATCGCAGGGGTGTAGAAAAACTGTTTTTT.

This clone was counted once. The chain carries TRBV20-1 and TRBJ1-5; 7 nucleotides agree with TRBD1. This CDR3 region has 15 residues. The V and J ends lost 1 base and 2 bases, in that order; junction bases with no gene match: 5. CDR1 and CDR2 from the germline V gene are DFQATT and SNEGSKA (reference sequence). The CDR3 loop reads CSARAGGQGNQPQHF. The CDR3, as DNA: TGCAGTGCTAGAGCCGGAGGACAGGGCAATCAGCCCCAGCATTTT.

The rearrangement links TRBV4-1 to TRBJ2-7, with 9 nucleotides matching TRBD2. The CDR3 runs 16 residues. Germline lookup yields CDR1 MGHRA and CDR2 YSYEKL. The J segment lost 2 bases and the V segment lost 4 bases, leaving 9 bases of the junction unmatched. CDR3 residues: CASSRFLAGETYEQYF. The CDR3 DNA sequence: TGCGCCAGCAGCCGTTTTTTAGCGGGGGAAACCTACGAGCAGTACTTC.

Turning to this clone: A read error may produce the germline difference seen at one junction end. The chain couples TRBV27 to TRBJ2-1; unclear D gene. CDR3 length: 12 residues. Germline assignment: CDR1 MNHEY and CDR2 SMNVEV (reference sequence). CDR3 sequence reads: CASSPATHSWVF. The CDR3 DNA sequence: TGTGCCAGCAGTCCCGCGACCCATTCTTGGGTCTTC.

The chain combines TRBV28 with TRBJ1-1; D possibly corresponds to TRBD1 (5 bases). Germline V gene data show CDR1 as MDHEN and CDR2 as SYDVKM. The CDR3 extends over 15 amino acids. V lost 2 bases, J lost 5 bases, and 15 bases lay in between. The CDR3: CASSLRRGGLTEAFF. The DNA of the CDR3 is TGTGCCAGCAGTTTAAGGCGGGGCGGGTTAACTGAAGCTTTCTTT.

The chain carries TRBV9 and TRBJ2-1; D uncertain. Looked up from germline, CDR1 is SGDLS and CDR2 is YYNGEE. The length of the CDR3 is 13 residues. Trimming cost V 0 bases and J 4 bases, with 5 bases left between them. The CDR3 region is CASSVGSYNEQFF. The DNA for the CDR3 is TGTGCCAGCAGCGTAGGGAGTTACAATGAGCAGTTCTTC.

This clone was counted a few times. The V call is TRBV6-1, the J call TRBJ2-3, with TRBD2 identical over 8 bases. J gave up 2 bases and V 8 bases, and 9 bases lay outside the gene matches. The CDR3 length is 15 residues. Germline CDR1 MNHNS, CDR2 SASEGT. CDR3 nucleotide sequence: TGTGCCAGCGCCCCCCTAGCGGGCCTCACAGATACGCAGTATTTT. Its protein product is CASAPLAGLTDTQYF.

This clone was counted only a few times. A read error may account for a junction end that differs from germline. J is TRBJ2-5 and V is TRBV6-5, with 8 bases lining up with TRBD1. This CDR3 comprises 15 residues. Germline CDR1 and CDR2: MNHEY and SVGAGI. The CDR3 bases are TGTGCCAGCAGTGACTCTTCGGACAGGGAGGAGACCCAGTACTTC. This encodes CASSDSSDREETQYF.

The count of this clone is one. This rearrangement joins TRBV11-2 to TRBJ2-7; perhaps D is TRBD1 or TRBD2 (5 bases each). Germline CDR1 is SGHAT and CDR2 is FQNNGV. The ends were cut back, 6 bases at V and 4 bases at J, with 22 bases in the middle. The length of the CDR3 is 16 residues. CDR3 nucleotide sequence: TGTGCCAGCAGTCCCATTGGTGGGACGGTGACTTACGAGCAGTACTTC. Its protein is CASSPIGGTVTYEQYF.

The J gene is TRBJ2-1, the V gene TRBV11-2; 8 bases are a match to TRBD2. Trimming removed 4 bases from V and 8 bases from J; junction bases left unmatched: 13. The germline CDR1 and CDR2 sequences are SGHAT and FQNNGV. The CDR3 is 16 residues long. CDR3 loop: CASSSWLSGSSYEQFF. DNA for the CDR3: TGTGCCAGCAGCTCGTGGCTCAGCGGGAGTTCATATGAGCAGTTCTTC.

This clone was seen more than once but under ten times. The chain couples TRBV27 to TRBJ2-6; TRBD1 matches at 7 bases. Trimming removed 1 base from V and 0 bases from J; junction bases left unmatched: 15. Germline loops: CDR1 MNHEY, CDR2 SMNVEV (reference sequence). The CDR3 runs to 21 residues. The DNA for the CDR3 is TGTGCCAGCAGTTTATACCCCCCGACAGGGAAGCACTCCTCTGGGGCCAACGTCCTGACTTTC. It yields the protein CASSLYPPTGKHSSGANVLTF.

The sample holds one count of this clone. The rearrangement links TRBV6-1 to TRBJ2-2, with 8 positions matching TRBD2. The CDR3 spans 17 residues. CDR1 and CDR2 from the germline V gene are MNHNS and SASEGT. J was trimmed by 0 bases and V by 6 bases; bases with no gene match: 9. This CDR3 reads CASRPLAGGTNTGELFF. In nucleotides, the CDR3 is TGTGCCAGCAGACCCTTGGCGGGGGGTACGAACACCGGGGAGCTGTTTTTT.

This clone was recorded once. The chain employs TRBV3-1 and TRBJ2-2; the D call may be TRBD1 or TRBD2 (5 bases each). The V end lost 3 bases, the J end lost 7 bases, and 15 bases lay between the germline ends. CDR1 and CDR2 (germline): LGHDT, YNNKEL (reference sequence). The CDR3 extends over 15 amino acids. CDR3 sequence: CASSHGANFDGELFF. CDR3 nucleotide sequence: TGTGCCAGCAGCCACGGGGCGAATTTCGACGGGGAGCTGTTTTTT. The full variable domain, its missing parts supplied by reference TRBV3-1 and TRBJ2-2, is DTAVSQTPKYLVTQMGNDKSIKCEQNLGHDTMYWYKQDSKKFLKIMFSYNNKELIINETVPNRFSPKSPDKAHLNLHINSLELGDSAVYFCASSHGANFDGELFFGEGSRLTVL.

In its sample, this clone was seen a few times. The chain employs TRBV6-1 and TRBJ2-7; TRBD1 matches at 7 bases. The V segment lost 5 bases and the J segment 5 bases; nucleotides outside the gene matches: 6. Looked up from germline, CDR1 is MNHNS and CDR2 is SASEGT. The CDR3 sequence is 13 residues long. This chain's CDR3 is CASSTGETNEQYF. CDR3 nucleotides: TGTGCCAGCAGTACAGGGGAGACTAACGAGCAGTACTTC.

This clone was recorded a few times. The V and J genes are TRBV28 and TRBJ1-4, with TRBD1 as a possible D gene (5 bases). CDR1 and CDR2 from the germline V gene are MDHEN and SYDVKM. The CDR3 has 16 residues. The V gene lost 5 bases and the J gene lost 3 bases, with 16 bases spanning the gap. The CDR3 loop is CASSPRAGRPNEKLFF. The CDR3 DNA reads TGTGCCAGCAGTCCTAGGGCGGGACGGCCTAATGAAAAACTGTTTTTT.

The chain recombines TRBV28 with TRBJ1-2; TRBD1 aligns across 9 bases. Germline loops: CDR1 MDHEN, CDR2 SYDVKM. This CDR3 comprises 15 residues. With 2 bases clipped from V and 6 bases from J, the junction kept 7 bases outside the gene matches. The CDR3 reads CASSLAGQGNDGYTF. The DNA for the CDR3 is TGTGCCAGCAGTTTAGCGGGACAGGGTAATGATGGCTACACCTTC.

The V gene is TRBV10-1, the J gene TRBJ1-2, with a weak D call TRBD1 (6 bases). Germline V gives CDR1 WNHNN, CDR2 SYGVQD (reference sequence). V was clipped by 10 bases and J by 4 bases, with 22 bases between them. The CDR3 runs to 15 residues. CDR3 protein: CAIREYVGQPYGYTF. The CDR3 nucleotides read TGCGCCATCAGAGAGTATGTAGGACAGCCCTATGGCTACACCTTC.

Within the sample, this clone is medium-sized. V gene TRBV15 combines with J gene TRBJ2-5, with 7 bases fitting TRBD2. The J segment lost 5 bases and the V segment lost 0 bases, leaving 6 bases of the junction unmatched. Germline V gives CDR1 LNHNV, CDR2 YYDKDF (reference sequence). This CDR3 region has 15 residues. The CDR3 here is CATSRDWGGLETQYF. The CDR3 DNA sequence: TGTGCCACCAGCAGAGATTGGGGGGGTTTGGAGACCCAGTACTTC.

Many counts were recorded for this clone. The CDR3 coding sequence is TGTGCCAGCAGTTTAGCGCTCTCGGACCCACAGCAGTTCTTC. Its translation: CASSLALSDPQQFF. The chain is built from TRBV28 and TRBJ2-1; unclear D gene. Between the trimmed V and J ends, which lost 2 bases and 11 bases, there was a span of 16 bases. The CDR3 consists of 14 residues. Germline CDR1 is MDHEN and CDR2 is SYDVKM.

This chain uses TRBV28 with TRBJ1-1, with D possibly TRBD1 on 5 matching bases. V lost 5 bases, J lost 11 bases, and 21 bases lay in between. The V gene's germline CDR1 is MDHEN and CDR2 SYDVKM. This CDR3 contains 14 residues. The CDR3, as DNA: TGTGCCAGCAGTCCGGGATTCGTGGGGCGCGGGGCTTTCTTT. Translation gives CASSPGFVGRGAFF.

The chain employs TRBV6-5 and TRBJ1-5; D remains ambiguous. Germline CDR1 MNHEY, CDR2 SVGAGI. Deletions cut 0 bases from V and 2 bases from J, with 5 bases between. The CDR3 consists of 14 residues. For the CDR3, the DNA is TGTGCCAGCAGTTACTCCGGGGGCAATCAGCCCCAGCATTTT. It translates to CASSYSGGNQPQHF.